These T cell receptor beta chains were read from a single sample in a study of T cell repertoires and HLA-DP antigens. Their antigens remain unidentified. Assay used: immunoSEQ multiplex PCR; TCRdb lists only in-frame clones, some missing. The data hold around 110,000 clones, with over 90% observed a single time. The sequenced material came from CD4+ T cells from PBMCs. These receptors were taken from a woman younger than 30 in good health and CMV-seronegative. Both conserved end residues are trimmed from each CDR3. The order of the fields is J gene, D gene, V gene, CDR3 protein. A D gene is named only where the DNA matches it firmly.

j_gene: TRBJ2-1; d_gene: TRBD1; v_gene: TRBV5-5; CDR3aa: ASSAGTGNEQF
j_gene: TRBJ1-5; d_gene: -; v_gene: TRBV28; CDR3aa: ASSFPRVYNQPQH
j_gene: TRBJ2-5; d_gene: -; v_gene: TRBV7-2; CDR3aa: ASSLMGRKYQETQY
j_gene: TRBJ2-1; d_gene: TRBD2; v_gene: TRBV29-1; CDR3aa: SVVPPLAGKYNEQF
j_gene: TRBJ1-1; d_gene: -; v_gene: TRBV18; CDR3aa: ASSPPRPKDTEAF
j_gene: TRBJ1-6; d_gene: -; v_gene: TRBV4-2; CDR3aa: ASSQEKQAYNSPLH
j_gene: TRBJ1-1; d_gene: -; v_gene: TRBV7-2; CDR3aa: ASSLRGLRTEAF
j_gene: TRBJ1-5; d_gene: -; v_gene: TRBV19; CDR3aa: ASSISRSNQPQH
j_gene: TRBJ1-5; d_gene: -; v_gene: TRBV25-1; CDR3aa: ASSPGGGYSNQPQH
j_gene: TRBJ2-3; d_gene: TRBD2; v_gene: TRBV9; CDR3aa: ASSVVLAGGPAY